The following is a T cell receptor (beta chain) sequence with its context. Its antigen is not identified. Reverse transcription of roughly 0.45 to 1 ug RNA was carried out with random hexamers. immunoSEQ multiplex PCR amplified TCR beta CDR3 across 54 Vbeta, 13 Jbeta. TCRdb fed the immunoSEQ multiplex PCR reads into MiXCR, producing one record per CDR3 protein. Among approximately 120,000 distinct CDR3 sequences, over 85% were seen once, and the ten largest hold 0.085% to 0.09%. The V end was cut by 5 bases, the J end by 8 bases, with 16 bases between. Germline values: CDR1 SGHDT, CDR2 YYEEEE. The CDR3 runs 13 residues. The data stem from a study of CD8 T cells in Susac syndrome. Study-level results: In its TCR sequencing and HLA analysis, the study acknowledged that the number of individuals was relatively small.

Sequenced sample: CD4+ T cells from PBMCs. This TCR was sampled from a human donor in good health. This chain uses TRBV5-6 with TRBJ1-2; TRBD1 is a possible D gene (5 bases). The CDR3, as DNA: TGTGCCAGCAGTTCTGCGGGGGATCGGGGCTACACCTTC. It codes for CASSSAGDRGYTF.